The source of this T cell receptor beta chain is a study of blood T cell repertoires in COVID-19. Study information: T cells, B-cell-depleted T cells, or PBMCs provided the cDNA or gDNA that served as material.

Sequenced by immunoSEQ multiplex PCR; TCRdb stores in-frame clones only, minus some. The sample lists 250,000 to 300,000 clones, roughly 80% occurring once. In its sample, this clone was seen a few times. The CDR3 covers 15 residues. After removal of 4 bases from V and 12 bases from J, the junction contained 14 bases not matched to a gene. Germline CDR1 reads SNHLY; CDR2 reads FYNNEI. Specimen: PBMCs or T cells enriched from blood (not recorded which). The V call is TRBV2, the J call TRBJ2-1, with TRBD2 matching over 8 bases. The sequence derives from a middle-aged man who had been exposed to COVID-19. The CDR3 DNA follows: TGTGCCAGCAGTGTACTGCTCGATTGGACTAGCTGGCAGTTCTTC. It specifies CASSVLLDWTSWQFF.